This note documents a single TCR beta chain sequence. The data are from a study of shared clonotypes between healthy human individuals. There are 13 residues in the CDR3. CDR1 is MNHNS and CDR2 is SASEGT in the germline V gene. Trimming cost V 4 bases and J 7 bases; bases outside gene matches: 5. Measured with immunoSEQ multiplex PCR; TCRdb has only the in-frame clones, and not every one. The sample lists about 1 million clones, around four fifths occurring once. The chain is built from TRBV6-1 and TRBJ1-2, with 8 nucleotides matching TRBD1. The sample comprised memory CD4+ T cells sorted from blood. The subset here: CD45RA-negative fraction. This clonotype originated in a young man in good health. The chain's CDR3 is CASSARDRSGYTF. The DNA of the CDR3 is TGTGCCAGCAGTGCTAGGGACAGGAGTGGCTACACCTTC.